The 29 T cell receptor beta chains given below trace back to one sample, sequenced in a study of blood T cell repertoires in COVID-19. Here immunoSEQ multiplex PCR was the method, and the copy in TCRdb shows in-frame clones only, minus some. Here the sample spans about 150,000 clones, under 85% being singletons. The sequenced sample consisted of peripheral blood. These receptors all come from an elderly woman with acute or convalescent COVID-19.

The sample holds a few counts of this clone. The CDR3 is CASSSNRVPQHF. CDR3 DNA sequence: TGTGCCAGCAGCTCAAACCGGGTGCCCCAGCATTTT. The genes are TRBV9 and TRBJ1-5; D is ambiguous. V shed 4 bases and J shed 9 bases, with 11 bases lying between them. The CDR3 loop spans 12 amino acids. Germline V CDR1 and CDR2: SGDLS, YYNGEE.

The V and J genes are TRBV10-3 and TRBJ1-2; possibly TRBD1 for D (5 bases). Trimming pared 4 bases from V and 2 bases from J, leaving 14 bases between. The CDR3 contains 15 residues. Germline V lookup: CDR1 ENHRY, CDR2 SYGVKD. Here the CDR3 reads CAISGGGVSNYGYTF. The CDR3 DNA reads TGTGCCATCAGTGGGGGCGGGGTCTCGAACTATGGCTACACCTTC.

This chain joins TRBV20-1 and TRBJ2-5; D remains unclear. The CDR3 has 15 amino acids. The V and J ends lost 3 bases and 7 bases respectively, with 21 bases between them. Germline V gene lookup returns CDR1 DFQATT and CDR2 SNEGSKA (reference sequence). CDR3 sequence reads: CSASSTVRTSGTQYF. The CDR3, as DNA: TGCAGTGCTAGTTCTACCGTCCGAACGAGTGGGACCCAGTACTTC.

The chain combines TRBV7-2 with TRBJ2-3; D gene uncertain. The CDR3 totals 13 residues. CDR1 SGHTA and CDR2 FQGNSA come from the germline V gene. Trimming removed 3 bases from V and 7 bases from J, with 11 bases in between. The CDR3: CASSFARSNTQYF. The CDR3 DNA follows: TGTGCCAGCAGCTTTGCTAGATCAAATACGCAGTATTTT. Together with reference TRBV7-2 and TRBJ2-3, the CDR3 gives the full variable domain: GAGVSQSPSNKVTEKGKDVELRCDPISGHTALYWYRQSLGQGLEFLIYFQGNSAPDKSGLPSDRFSAERTGGSVSTLTIQRTQQEDSAVYLCASSFARSNTQYFGPGTRLTVL.

This sequence joins TRBV7-9 and TRBJ1-6; TRBD1 matches 10 bases. Germline-derived CDR1 and CDR2 are SEHNR and FQNEAQ (reference sequence). J was trimmed by 5 bases and V by 6 bases; bases with no gene match: 4. This CDR3 region has 15 residues. CDR3 sequence: CASRPGTGDNSPLHF. The CDR3 coding sequence is TGTGCCAGCAGGCCCGGGACAGGGGATAATTCACCCCTCCACTTT.

CDR3 amino acids: CASSPRTDTQYF. CDR3 nucleotides: TGTGCCAGCAGTCCCCGGACAGATACGCAGTATTTT. The chain joins TRBV6-5 to TRBJ2-3; D call uncertain. CDR1 and CDR2 (germline): MNHEY, SVGAGI. The CDR3 runs 12 residues. V was shortened by 5 bases and J by 3 bases, with 6 bases between the two germline ends.

CDR3 loop: CASSPKQGTSNEQFF. Here the CDR3 DNA reads TGTGCCAGCTCACCAAAACAGGGGACATCCAATGAGCAGTTCTTC. This chain joins TRBV18 and TRBJ2-1; 7 nucleotides line up with TRBD1. CDR3 length: 15 amino acids. The trim removed 2 bases at V and 6 bases at J, leaving 7 bases unmatched. From germline, CDR1 is KGHSH and CDR2 LQKENI.

The chain carries TRBV25-1 and TRBJ1-1; no definite D call. The CDR3 totals 14 residues. Germline CDR1 and CDR2: MGHDK and SYGVNS. The V gene lost 6 bases and the J gene lost 5 bases, with 16 bases spanning the gap. The CDR3 is CASSPGNSWTEAFF. CDR3 sequence (DNA): TGTGCCAGCAGCCCCGGCAACAGTTGGACTGAAGCTTTCTTT.

The genes are TRBV6-5 and TRBJ2-2, with a tentative D call TRBD2 (7 bases). CDR3 length equals 15 residues. Germline V lookup: CDR1 MNHEY, CDR2 SVGAGI. Trimming took off 2 bases at V and 5 bases at J, with 12 bases between the two ends. Here the CDR3 reads CASSYEQGGTGELFF. The DNA for the CDR3 is TGTGCCAGCAGTTACGAACAGGGAGGGACCGGGGAGCTGTTTTTT.

V usage is TRBV7-8 and J usage is TRBJ2-7; 8 bases are a match to TRBD1. The CDR3 covers 14 residues. Germline V gene data show CDR1 as SGHVS and CDR2 as FQNEAQ. Unmatched junction bases numbered 6, after V lost 1 base and J lost 7 bases. DNA of the CDR3: TGTGCCAGCAGCTTAGGGACAGGGAGTCGGGAGCAGTACTTC. It translates to CASSLGTGSREQYF. Complete variable domain (other parts from reference TRBV7-8 and TRBJ2-7): GAGVSQSPRYKVAKRGQDVALRCDPISGHVSLFWYQQALGQGPEFLTYFQNEAQLDKSGLPSDRFFAERPEGSVSTLKIQRTQQEDSAVYLCASSLGTGSREQYFGPGTRLTVT.

The chain joins TRBV16 to TRBJ1-5, with D hard to call. The germline V gene encodes CDR1 KGHSY and CDR2 FQNENV. V was trimmed by 2 bases and J by 9 bases, leaving 8 bases between them. The CDR3 length is 12 residues. The CDR3 loop reads CASSQAKAPQHF. In DNA, the CDR3 is TGTGCCAGCAGCCAAGCTAAAGCGCCCCAGCATTTT.

The chain recombines TRBV19 with TRBJ2-5; D may be TRBD2 (6 bases). Trimming shortened V by 6 bases and J by 5 bases, and 10 bases separated the two germline ends. Per the germline V gene, CDR1 is LNHDA and CDR2 is SQIVND (reference sequence). This CDR3 has 12 residues. The CDR3 region has the DNA TGTGCCAGTAGATCGGCGGGGGAGACCCAGTACTTC. Its protein is CASRSAGETQYF.

The chain combines TRBV19 with TRBJ1-4, with TRBD1 identical over 7 bases. V lost 10 bases and J lost 1; bases outside the gene matches: 9. The CDR3 sequence is 15 residues long. The V gene's germline CDR1 is LNHDA and CDR2 SQIVND (reference sequence). CDR3: CATWDRLKTNEKLFF. CDR3 in DNA: TGTGCCACCTGGGACAGACTAAAAACTAATGAAAAACTGTTTTTT.

This clone was seen a handful of times. V usage is TRBV5-4 and J usage is TRBJ2-7; 9 bases line up with TRBD2. The germline V gene encodes CDR1 SGHNT and CDR2 YYREEE (reference sequence). The CDR3 sequence is 15 residues long. V was pared by 4 bases and J by 3 bases, with 8 bases of the junction left unmatched. The CDR3 DNA follows: TGTGCCAGCAGCCTCTCTAGCGGGATAGGCTACGAGCAGTACTTC. Its protein is CASSLSSGIGYEQYF.

This clone came up once. The CDR3 protein is CASNGQGLGTEAFF. In nucleotides, the CDR3 is TGTGCCAGCAACGGACAGGGTTTAGGGACTGAAGCTTTCTTT. The chain carries TRBV19 and TRBJ1-1; 8 bases align to TRBD1. V dropped 9 bases and J dropped 5; count of bases not matched to a gene: 11. This CDR3 has 14 amino acids. The germline CDR1 and CDR2 sequences are LNHDA and SQIVND (reference sequence).

This clone was counted between two and nine times. The rearrangement uses TRBV30 and TRBJ1-1; possibly TRBD1 for D (5 bases). Germline CDR1 reads GTSNPN; CDR2 reads SVGIG (reference sequence). The CDR3 contains 11 residues. The V end was cut by 6 bases, the J end by 5 bases, with 10 bases between. The chain's CDR3 is CACDRGTEAFF. CDR3 sequence (DNA): TGTGCCTGCGATAGGGGTACTGAAGCTTTCTTT.

V and J are TRBV7-2 and TRBJ2-7; TRBD1 matches at 7 bases. Germline V CDR1 and CDR2: SGHTA, FQGNSA. Unmatched junction bases numbered 15, after V lost 3 bases and J lost 4 bases. The CDR3 spans 17 residues. The CDR3 DNA sequence: TGTGCCAGCAGCTTCGAATCCCGCGGACAGGTATTTTACGAGCAGTACTTC. This encodes CASSFESRGQVFYEQYF.

This clone was counted a few times. The chain links TRBV30 to TRBJ1-4, with D unclear. Deletions cut 2 bases from V and 4 bases from J, with 11 bases between. The CDR3 covers 14 residues. The V gene's germline CDR1 is GTSNPN and CDR2 SVGIG (reference sequence). Written as DNA, the CDR3 is TGTGCCTGGAGTCCCGGGGTTGGTAATGAAAAACTGTTTTTT. Amino acid sequence: CAWSPGVGNEKLFF.

CDR3 sequence (DNA): TGTGCCAGCAGCTTGGAAGCCTTCGGGGTAGGGACCTACGAGCAGTACTTC. Translated, it gives CASSLEAFGVGTYEQYF. The gene calls are TRBV5-8 and TRBJ2-7; D may be TRBD2 (5 bases). The CDR3 has 17 residues. V was clipped by 0 bases and J by 2 bases, with 18 bases between them. The germline CDR1 and CDR2 sequences are SGHTS and YDEGEE.

The gene calls are TRBV3-1 (or the pseudogene TRBV3-2) and TRBJ2-4; 9 bases are a match to TRBD2. V shed 3 bases, J shed 6 bases, and the junction held 3 bases outside the gene matches. CDR1 is LGHDT and CDR2 is YNNKEL in the germline V gene (reference sequence). CDR3 length equals 14 residues. CDR3 in amino acids: CASSQGRGGNIQYF. The CDR3 nucleotides are TGTGCCAGCAGCCAGGGGCGGGGGGGAAACATTCAGTACTTC.

The chain has TRBV5-1 and TRBJ2-5; TRBD1 matches at 7 bases. The V and J ends lost 1 base and 0 bases, in that order; junction bases with no gene match: 3. The CDR3 has 15 residues. Germline CDR1 SGHRS, CDR2 YFSETQ. The CDR3 bases are TGCGCCAGCAGCTTGAGTCAGGGGGACCAAGAGACCCAGTACTTC. This sequence encodes CASSLSQGDQETQYF.

V and J are TRBV3-1 (or the pseudogene TRBV3-2) and TRBJ2-1; possible D gene TRBD2, 5 bases. The CDR3 loop spans 15 amino acids. V lost 3 bases and J lost 0, with 9 bases in between. Germline V lookup: CDR1 LGHDT, CDR2 YNNKEL (reference sequence). CDR3 residues: CASSHELDSYNEQFF. The DNA of the CDR3 is TGTGCCAGCAGCCATGAACTAGACTCCTACAATGAGCAGTTCTTC.

Only a few counts were recorded for this clone. The chain has TRBV6-1 and TRBJ2-7, with a possible D match to TRBD2 (5 bases). The germline V gene has CDR1 MNHNS and CDR2 SASEGT. The CDR3 covers 13 residues. V was shortened by 1 base and J by 7 bases, with 11 bases between the two germline ends. CDR3 bases: TGTGCCAGCAGTGAAGTGGGTAGACTAGAGCAGTACTTC. Amino acid sequence: CASSEVGRLEQYF.

The chain uses TRBV18 and TRBJ1-2, with D possibly matching TRBD1 (5 bases). V lost 3 bases and J 6 bases, leaving 14 bases between the germline ends. Germline values: CDR1 KGHSH, CDR2 LQKENI. This CDR3 region has 14 residues. The CDR3 nucleotides read TGTGCCAGCTCACCCCCGCTGCAGGGCCATGGCTACACCTTC. Translating gives CASSPPLQGHGYTF.

This clone has just a few counts. The J gene is TRBJ1-3, the V gene TRBV5-5; D is unclear. CDR3 length equals 15 residues. Deletions cut 0 bases from V and 0 bases from J, with 7 bases between. The germline V gene has CDR1 SGHKS and CDR2 YYEKEE (reference sequence). The CDR3 is CASSLGSFSGNTIYF. CDR3 nucleotide sequence: TGTGCCAGCAGCTTGGGCAGTTTCTCTGGAAACACCATATATTTT. Using reference TRBV5-5 and TRBJ1-3 for the parts outside the CDR3, the full variable domain is DAGVTQSPTHLIKTRGQQVTLRCSPISGHKSVSWYQQVLGQGPQFIFQYYEKEERGRGNFPDRFSARQFPNYSSELNVNALLLGDSALYLCASSLGSFSGNTIYFGEGSWLTVV.

The rearrangement links TRBV7-2 to TRBJ2-1; D gene ambiguous. The germline gives CDR1 SGHTA, CDR2 FQGNSA. The CDR3 covers 15 residues. Trimming cost V 1 base and J 7 bases, with 14 bases left between them. CDR3 bases: TGTGCCAGCAGCTTAGAAATGGCCATTTGGAATGAGCAGTTCTTC. Amino acids: CASSLEMAIWNEQFF.

The rearrangement links TRBV29-1 to TRBJ1-1, with 7 positions matching TRBD1. The V gene end was trimmed by 7 bases and the J gene end by 5 bases; junction bases not matched to a gene: 13. Germline V gene lookup returns CDR1 SQVTM and CDR2 ANQGSEA. The CDR3 runs to 14 residues. The CDR3 here is CSAMDTGAGTEAFF. In DNA form, the CDR3 reads TGCAGCGCCATGGACACAGGGGCTGGGACTGAAGCTTTCTTT.

V is TRBV6-2 or TRBV6-3 and J is TRBJ1-6; D gene ambiguous. Trimming took off 2 bases at V and 0 bases at J, with 17 bases between the two ends. The CDR3 is made up of 19 amino acids. Per germline, CDR1 MNHEY and CDR2 SVGEGT. CDR3 nucleotide sequence: TGTGCCAGCAGTTACAGCGCCGACCGGCGGGGCTCCTATAATTCACCCCTCCACTTT. Translated: CASSYSADRRGSYNSPLHF.

The chain recombines TRBV27 with TRBJ1-5; D may be TRBD1 (5 bases). Germline V gives CDR1 MNHEY, CDR2 SMNVEV (reference sequence). The CDR3 runs 16 residues. The ends were cut back, 0 bases at V and 0 bases at J, with 9 bases in the middle. The CDR3 loop is CASSLSIGGSNQPQHF. CDR3 nucleotide sequence: TGTGCCAGCAGTTTATCTATCGGGGGTAGCAATCAGCCCCAGCATTTT.